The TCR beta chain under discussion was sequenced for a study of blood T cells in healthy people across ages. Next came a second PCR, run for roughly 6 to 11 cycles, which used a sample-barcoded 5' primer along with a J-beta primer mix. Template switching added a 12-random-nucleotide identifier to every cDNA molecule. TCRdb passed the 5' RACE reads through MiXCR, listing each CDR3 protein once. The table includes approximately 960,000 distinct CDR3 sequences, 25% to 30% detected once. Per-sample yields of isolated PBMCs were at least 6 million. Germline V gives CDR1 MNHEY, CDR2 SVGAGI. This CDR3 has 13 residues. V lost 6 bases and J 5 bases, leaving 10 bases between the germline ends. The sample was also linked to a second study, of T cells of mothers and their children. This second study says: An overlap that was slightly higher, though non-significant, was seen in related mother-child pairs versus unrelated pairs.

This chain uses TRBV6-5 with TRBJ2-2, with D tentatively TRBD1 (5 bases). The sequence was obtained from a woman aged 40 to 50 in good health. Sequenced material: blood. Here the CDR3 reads CASRKGQTGELFF. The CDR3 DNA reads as TGTGCCAGCAGGAAGGGGCAAACCGGGGAGCTGTTTTTT.